The 23 T cell receptor beta chains listed next were all sequenced from one sample in a study of spatial heterogeneity in lung cancer. Study-level results: Tumoral mutation counts were tracked by counts of expanded intratumoral alpha and beta TCRs.

Their target antigens are unknown. The time point denotes: sample taken at primary tumor resection. TCRdb recomputed calls from the 5' RACE reads with MiXCR, one row per CDR3 protein. The sample contains about 13,000 distinct CDR3 sequences, about 4% of which appear only once. Sequenced here: lung tumor tissue, sampled at surgery. The receptors here all came from a male donor with early-stage non-small cell lung cancer.

This clonotype is classed as medium-sized (0.01 to 0.1%). The chain has TRBV18 and TRBJ1-3; D not resolved. Trimming pared 2 bases from V and 0 bases from J, leaving 8 bases between. The CDR3 is 15 residues long. From germline, CDR1 is KGHSH and CDR2 LQKENI. The CDR3 sequence is CASSPGRSSGNTIYF. In nucleotides, the CDR3 is TGTGCCAGCTCACCAGGACGGAGCTCTGGAAACACCATATATTTT.

This clonotype was counted only a few times. The chain couples TRBV27 to TRBJ1-5; a weak D match, TRBD1 (5 bases). The V end lost 3 bases, the J end lost 2 bases, and 26 bases lay between the germline ends. The germline V gene has CDR1 MNHEY and CDR2 SMNVEV (reference sequence). The CDR3 runs to 20 residues. CDR3 sequence (DNA): TGTGCCAGCAGTTTTCCCGGCCCCCAGGGTTCGGCAAAGGGCAATCAGCCCCAGCATTTT. Protein sequence: CASSFPGPQGSAKGNQPQHF.

This clonotype was counted many times. The gene calls are TRBV2 and TRBJ2-6; 7 bases line up with TRBD1. Germline CDR1 and CDR2: SNHLY and FYNNEI. This CDR3 is built from 16 residues. After removal of 4 bases from V and 0 bases from J, the junction contained 3 bases not matched to a gene. CDR3 DNA sequence: TGTGCCAGCAGTGGACAGGGTAACTCTGGGGCCAACGTCCTGACTTTC. Encoded protein: CASSGQGNSGANVLTF. The full variable domain, with the rest looked up from reference TRBV2 and TRBJ2-6, is EPEVTQTPSHQVTQMGQEVILRCVPISNHLYFYWYRQILGQKVEFLVSFYNNEISEKSEIFDDQFSVERPDGSNFTLKIRSTKLEDSAMYFCASSGQGNSGANVLTFGAGSRLTVL.

In its sample, this clonotype ranks as large (0.1 to 1%). V is TRBV11-2 and J is TRBJ2-3; no reliable D call. CDR3 length: 12 amino acids. Germline CDR1 is SGHAT and CDR2 is FQNNGV. Between the trimmed V and J ends, which lost 1 base and 6 bases, there was a span of 5 bases. CDR3 nucleotides: TGTGCCAGCAGCTTAGCGCGGGATACGCAGTATTTT. Residues: CASSLARDTQYF.

Only a few counts were recorded for this clonotype. This chain links TRBV29-1 with TRBJ2-5; tentatively, D is TRBD2 (5 bases). Trimming removed 0 bases at V and 7 bases at J, with 9 bases between. Germline V gene sequence: CDR1 SQVTM, CDR2 ANQGSEA. The CDR3 has 12 amino acids. Here the CDR3 DNA reads TGCAGCGTTGAAGAGGGCCGGGGGACCCAGTACTTC. Encoded protein: CSVEEGRGTQYF.

This clonotype was seen more than once but under ten times. The V and J genes are TRBV30 and TRBJ1-2; D gene uncertain. CDR1 is GTSNPN and CDR2 is SVGIG in the germline V gene (reference sequence). Trimming stripped 4 bases from V and 1 base from J, with 4 bases between. This CDR3 is built from 11 residues. The CDR3 sequence is CAWILNYGYTF. DNA for the CDR3: TGTGCCTGGATTCTTAACTATGGCTACACCTTC.

This clonotype was seen many times. Here the CDR3 reads CASSNPGLKLGGYTF. The DNA of the CDR3 is TGTGCCAGCAGTAATCCGGGCCTCAAACTCGGTGGCTACACCTTC. The gene calls are TRBV6-6 and TRBJ1-2; D gene unclear. This CDR3 has 15 residues. V lost 5 bases and J lost 7, with 20 bases in between. Germline V gene lookup returns CDR1 MNHNY and CDR2 SVGAGI (reference sequence).

This clonotype was recorded many times. The gene calls are TRBV10-3 and TRBJ1-2; D not certain. Germline CDR1 and CDR2: ENHRY and SYGVKD. V was clipped by 2 bases and J by 1 base, with 2 bases between them. This CDR3 contains 12 residues. In DNA form, the CDR3 reads TGTGCCATCAGTGAGGTTAACTATGGCTACACCTTC. Amino acids: CAISEVNYGYTF.

This clonotype has just a few counts. The junction departs from the called germline gene at one end, perhaps through a read error. This chain joins TRBV19 and TRBJ1-2, with D possibly being TRBD1 (6 bases). The germline V gene encodes CDR1 LNHDA and CDR2 SQIVND (reference sequence). This CDR3 has 16 amino acids. CDR3 sequence: CASSQRGAASNYGDTF. The CDR3 nucleotides are TGTGCCAGTAGTCAACGGGGGGCAGCCTCTAACTATGGCGACACCTTC.

There are a few counts of this clonotype. The V and J genes are TRBV5-1 and TRBJ1-4; a possible D gene is TRBD1 (5 bases). The V end lost 0 bases, the J end lost 8 bases, and 14 bases lay between the germline ends. Germline values: CDR1 SGHRS, CDR2 YFSETQ. The CDR3 extends over 15 amino acids. Here the CDR3 DNA reads TGCGCCAGCAGCTTGGCCGAGACAGATTGCGAAAAACTGTTTTTT. Amino acids: CASSLAETDCEKLFF.

A word on this clonotype: One base away lies a much larger clone, so this may be a sequencing read error. The CDR3 reads CASSLEGGWTEAFF. CDR3 nucleotide sequence: TGCGCCAGCAGCTTAGAAGGGGGATGGACTGAAGCTTTCTTT. This chain joins TRBV5-1 and TRBJ1-1; perhaps TRBD1 as D (6 bases). V was pared by 2 bases and J by 5 bases, with 13 bases between. The CDR3 covers 14 residues. Germline-derived CDR1 and CDR2 are SGHRS and YFSETQ.

By proportion, this clonotype is medium-sized. V gene TRBV6-1 combines with J gene TRBJ1-1; D might be TRBD1 (6 bases). The CDR3 consists of 15 residues. V lost 6 bases and J 1 base, leaving 15 bases between the germline ends. The germline gives CDR1 MNHNS, CDR2 SASEGT. The chain's CDR3 is CASSSTDRWNTEAFF. The CDR3 DNA reads TGTGCCAGCAGCTCGACTGACAGGTGGAACACTGAAGCTTTCTTT.

This clonotype was seen repeatedly, ten times or more. The chain has TRBV27 and TRBJ1-2; D gene unclear. V lost 5 bases to trimming and J lost 4 bases, with 11 bases between them. This CDR3 contains 13 residues. Germline V gene sequence: CDR1 MNHEY, CDR2 SMNVEV (reference sequence). CDR3 sequence reads: CASSPSDVYGYTF. In DNA, the CDR3 is TGTGCCAGCAGTCCCTCAGACGTCTATGGCTACACCTTC.

This clonotype was observed many times. The chain carries TRBV12-3 or TRBV12-4 and TRBJ2-1, with 10 nucleotides matching TRBD2. The J segment lost 15 bases and the V segment lost 4 bases, leaving 9 bases of the junction unmatched. CDR3 size: 13 residues. The CDR3 here is CASSWEREGQRFF. CDR3 in DNA: TGTGCCAGCAGTTGGGAGCGGGAGGGCCAAAGGTTCTTC.

This clonotype was counted ten times or more. The genes are TRBV3-1 and TRBJ1-1; tentatively, D is TRBD1 (6 bases). Germline V gene data show CDR1 as LGHDT and CDR2 as YNNKEL (reference sequence). The CDR3 totals 13 residues. V lost 1 base and J 4 bases, leaving 7 bases between the germline ends. The CDR3 sequence is CASSQGQATEAFF. The DNA of the CDR3 is TGTGCCAGCAGCCAAGGACAGGCCACTGAAGCTTTCTTT.

The sample holds many counts of this clonotype. The genes are TRBV2 and TRBJ2-3, with D possibly TRBD2 on 5 matching bases. The V gene lost 7 bases and the J gene lost 1 base, with 12 bases spanning the gap. CDR3 length equals 14 residues. Per the germline V gene, CDR1 is SNHLY and CDR2 is FYNNEI. This CDR3 is CASNGLLRTDTQYF. Written as DNA, the CDR3 is TGTGCCAGCAACGGACTCCTCCGCACAGATACGCAGTATTTT.

This clonotype has ten or more counts. V is TRBV19 and J is TRBJ2-3, with D unresolved. Looked up from germline, CDR1 is LNHDA and CDR2 is SQIVND (reference sequence). The CDR3 sequence is 16 residues long. Trimming cost V 1 base and J 2 bases, with 13 bases left between them. CDR3 DNA: TGTGCCAGTAGTATAGGCTCCACTCCCCCCACAGATACGCAGTATTTT. This gives the protein CASSIGSTPPTDTQYF.

This clonotype was picked up many times. The chain is built from TRBV29-1 and TRBJ2-1, with TRBD1 matching 8 bases. The CDR3 sequence is 13 residues long. The J segment lost 5 bases and the V segment lost 7 bases, leaving 7 bases of the junction unmatched. Germline CDR1 is SQVTM and CDR2 is ANQGSEA. The CDR3 spells CSGRTGFNNEQFF. The CDR3 DNA follows: TGCAGCGGGCGGACAGGGTTCAACAATGAGCAGTTCTTC.

This clonotype is labeled medium-sized. This chain joins TRBV4-3 and TRBJ2-1; either TRBD1 or TRBD2 may supply D (5 bases each). This CDR3 is 13 amino acids long. V lost 0 bases to trimming and J lost 8 bases, with 8 bases between them. Germline-derived CDR1 and CDR2 are LGHNA and YSLEER. In DNA, the CDR3 is TGCGCCAGCAGCCAAGACGGGGACCATGAGCAGTTCTTC. Translation gives CASSQDGDHEQFF.

This clonotype was found many times. This chain uses TRBV20-1 with TRBJ1-1; D unresolved. The CDR3 totals 14 residues. Germline loops: CDR1 DFQATT, CDR2 SNEGSKA (reference sequence). The germline V and J ends were trimmed by 3 bases and 1 base, with 12 bases remaining between them. CDR3 region: CSASRWTENTEAFF. DNA for the CDR3: TGCAGTGCTAGTAGGTGGACTGAGAACACTGAAGCTTTCTTT.

This clonotype has ten or more counts. The chain joins TRBV27 to TRBJ1-4; D possibly corresponds to TRBD1 (5 bases). Between the trimmed V and J ends, which lost 5 bases and 6 bases, there was a span of 10 bases. Germline V gene data show CDR1 as MNHEY and CDR2 as SMNVEV (reference sequence). This CDR3 is built from 13 residues. CDR3 in amino acids: CASSAQGDEKLFF. As DNA, the CDR3 is TGTGCCAGCAGTGCCCAGGGAGATGAAAAACTGTTTTTT.

The rearrangement uses TRBV3-1 and TRBJ2-1; D gene unclear. V was clipped by 1 base and J by 6 bases, with 7 bases between them. The CDR3 totals 13 residues. Germline CDR1 and CDR2: LGHDT and YNNKEL (reference sequence). CDR3 sequence reads: CASSQVRLNEQFF. The CDR3 DNA is TGTGCCAGCAGCCAAGTACGCCTCAATGAGCAGTTCTTC.

By proportion, this clonotype is medium-sized. The gene calls are TRBV5-1 and TRBJ1-1; no firm D call. CDR1 and CDR2 from the germline V gene are SGHRS and YFSETQ. Trimming left V 4 bases short and J 0 bases short, with 10 bases between. The CDR3 is 14 residues long. The CDR3 bases are TGCGCCAGCAGCGGCCGGGATTTGAACACTGAAGCTTTCTTT. Amino acid sequence: CASSGRDLNTEAFF. Based on the CDR3 plus reference TRBV5-1 and TRBJ1-1, the full variable domain is KAGVTQTPRYLIKTRGQQVTLSCSPISGHRSVSWYQQTPGQGLQFLFEYFSETQRNKGNFPGRFSGRQFSNSRSEMNVSTLELGDSALYLCASSGRDLNTEAFFGQGTRLTVV.